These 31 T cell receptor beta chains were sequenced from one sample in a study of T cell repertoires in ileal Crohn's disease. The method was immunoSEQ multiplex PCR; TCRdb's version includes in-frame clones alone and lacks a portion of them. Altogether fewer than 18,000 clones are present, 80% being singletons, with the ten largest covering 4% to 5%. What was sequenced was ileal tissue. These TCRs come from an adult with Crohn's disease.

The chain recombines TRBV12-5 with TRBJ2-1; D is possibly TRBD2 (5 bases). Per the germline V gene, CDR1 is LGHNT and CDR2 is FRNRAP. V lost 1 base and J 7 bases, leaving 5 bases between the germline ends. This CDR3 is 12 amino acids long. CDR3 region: CASGLGGNEQFF. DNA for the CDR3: TGTGCTAGTGGTTTGGGAGGGAATGAGCAGTTCTTC.

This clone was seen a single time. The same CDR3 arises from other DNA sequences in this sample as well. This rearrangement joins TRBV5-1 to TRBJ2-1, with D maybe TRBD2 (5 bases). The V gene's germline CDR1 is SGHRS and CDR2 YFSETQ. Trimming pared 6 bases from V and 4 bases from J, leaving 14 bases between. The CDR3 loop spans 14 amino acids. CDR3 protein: CASNPDSPYNEQFF. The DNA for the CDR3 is TGCGCCAGCAATCCGGACTCGCCTTACAATGAGCAGTTCTTC.

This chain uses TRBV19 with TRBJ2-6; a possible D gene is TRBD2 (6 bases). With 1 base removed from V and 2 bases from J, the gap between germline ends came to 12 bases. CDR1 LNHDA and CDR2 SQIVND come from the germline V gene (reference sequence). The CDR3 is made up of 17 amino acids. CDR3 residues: CASSIGDLSPGANVLTF. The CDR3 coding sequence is TGTGCCAGTAGTATAGGGGACTTATCCCCTGGGGCCAACGTCCTGACTTTC.

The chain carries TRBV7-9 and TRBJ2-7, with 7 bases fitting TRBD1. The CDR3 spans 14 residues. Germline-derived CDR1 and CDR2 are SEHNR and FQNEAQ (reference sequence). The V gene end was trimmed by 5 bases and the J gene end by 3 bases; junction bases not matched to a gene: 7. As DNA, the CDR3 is TGTGCCAGCAGCCCTCGGGACAGACTCTACGAGCAGTACGTC. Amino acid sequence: CASSPRDRLYEQYV.

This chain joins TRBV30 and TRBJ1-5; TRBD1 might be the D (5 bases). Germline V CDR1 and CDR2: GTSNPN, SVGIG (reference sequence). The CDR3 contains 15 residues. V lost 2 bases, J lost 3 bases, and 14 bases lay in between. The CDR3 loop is CAWSRGTEYNQPQHF. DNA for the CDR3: TGTGCCTGGAGTAGGGGAACAGAATACAATCAGCCCCAGCATTTT. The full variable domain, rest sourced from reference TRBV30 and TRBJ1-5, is SQTIHQWPATLVQPVGSPLSLECTVEGTSNPNLYWYRQAAGRGLQLLFYSVGIGQISSEVPQNLSASRPQDRQFILSSKKLLLSDSGFYLCAWSRGTEYNQPQHFGDGTRLSIL.

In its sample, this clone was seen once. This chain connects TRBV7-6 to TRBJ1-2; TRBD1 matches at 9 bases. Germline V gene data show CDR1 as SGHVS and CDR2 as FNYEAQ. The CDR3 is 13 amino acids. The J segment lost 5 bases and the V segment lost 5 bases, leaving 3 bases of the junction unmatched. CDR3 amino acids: CASSQGQGYGYTF. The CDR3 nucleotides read TGTGCCAGCAGCCAGGGACAGGGTTATGGCTACACCTTC. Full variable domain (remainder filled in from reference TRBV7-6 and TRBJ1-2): GAGVSQSPRYKVTKRGQDVALRCDPISGHVSLYWYRQALGQGPEFLTYFNYEAQQDKSGLPNDRFSAERPEGSISTLTIQRTEQRDSAMYRCASSQGQGYGYTFGSGTRLTVV.

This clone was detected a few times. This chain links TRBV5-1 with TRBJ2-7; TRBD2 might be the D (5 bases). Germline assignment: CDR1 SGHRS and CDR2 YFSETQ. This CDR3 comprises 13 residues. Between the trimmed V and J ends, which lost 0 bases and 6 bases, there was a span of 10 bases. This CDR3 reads CASSLGMGSEQYF. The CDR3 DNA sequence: TGCGCCAGCAGCTTGGGAATGGGGAGCGAGCAGTACTTC.

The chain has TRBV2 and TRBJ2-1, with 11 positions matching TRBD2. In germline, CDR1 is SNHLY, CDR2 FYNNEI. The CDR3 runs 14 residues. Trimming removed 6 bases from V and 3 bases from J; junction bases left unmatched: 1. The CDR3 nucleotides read TGTGCCAGCAGGACTAGCGGGAACTACAATGAGCAGTTCTTC. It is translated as CASRTSGNYNEQFF.

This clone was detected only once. CDR3 amino acids: CASSPTGQFNQPQHF. The CDR3 nucleotides read TGTGCCAGCAGTCCGACAGGACAATTCAATCAGCCCCAGCATTTT. This chain links TRBV2 with TRBJ1-5; perhaps TRBD1 as D (6 bases). This CDR3 comprises 15 residues. The germline gives CDR1 SNHLY, CDR2 FYNNEI. Trimming left V 5 bases short and J 3 bases short, with 14 bases between.

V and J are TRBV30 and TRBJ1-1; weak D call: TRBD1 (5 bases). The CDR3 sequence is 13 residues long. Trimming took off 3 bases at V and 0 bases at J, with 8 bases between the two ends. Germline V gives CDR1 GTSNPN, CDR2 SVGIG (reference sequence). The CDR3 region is CAWSVGLNTEAFF. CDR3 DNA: TGTGCCTGGAGCGTGGGGCTGAACACTGAAGCTTTCTTT. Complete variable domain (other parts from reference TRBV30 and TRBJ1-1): SQTIHQWPATLVQPVGSPLSLECTVEGTSNPNLYWYRQAAGRGLQLLFYSVGIGQISSEVPQNLSASRPQDRQFILSSKKLLLSDSGFYLCAWSVGLNTEAFFGQGTRLTVV.

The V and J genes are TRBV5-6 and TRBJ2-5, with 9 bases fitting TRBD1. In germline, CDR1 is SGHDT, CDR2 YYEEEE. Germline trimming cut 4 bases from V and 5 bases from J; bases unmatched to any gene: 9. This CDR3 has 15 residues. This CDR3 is CASSRGTGRRETQYF. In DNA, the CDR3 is TGTGCCAGCAGCCGGGGGACAGGGCGGAGGGAGACCCAGTACTTC.

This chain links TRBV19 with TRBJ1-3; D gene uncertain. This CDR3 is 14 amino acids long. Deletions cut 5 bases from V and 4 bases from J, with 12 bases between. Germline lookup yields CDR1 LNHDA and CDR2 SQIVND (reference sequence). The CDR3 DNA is TGTGCCAGTAGTCCATACTCACAGGGAAACACCATATATTTT. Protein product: CASSPYSQGNTIYF. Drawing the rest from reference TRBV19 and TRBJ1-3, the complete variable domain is DGGITQSPKYLFRKEGQNVTLSCEQNLNHDAMYWYRQDPGQGLRLIYYSQIVNDFQKGDIAEGYSVSREKKESFPLTVTSAQKNPTAFYLCASSPYSQGNTIYFGEGSWLTVV.

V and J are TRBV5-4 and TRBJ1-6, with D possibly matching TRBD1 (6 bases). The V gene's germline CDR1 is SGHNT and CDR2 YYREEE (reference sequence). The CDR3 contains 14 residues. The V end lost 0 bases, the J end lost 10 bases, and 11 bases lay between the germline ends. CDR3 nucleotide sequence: TGTGCCAGCAGCTTGGTAGCACAGGGATCACCCCTCCACTTT. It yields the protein CASSLVAQGSPLHF. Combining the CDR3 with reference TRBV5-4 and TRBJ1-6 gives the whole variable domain ETGVTQSPTHLIKTRGQQVTLRCSSQSGHNTVSWYQQALGQGPQFIFQYYREEENGRGNFPPRFSGLQFPNYSSELNVNALELDDSALYLCASSLVAQGSPLHFGNGTRLTVT.

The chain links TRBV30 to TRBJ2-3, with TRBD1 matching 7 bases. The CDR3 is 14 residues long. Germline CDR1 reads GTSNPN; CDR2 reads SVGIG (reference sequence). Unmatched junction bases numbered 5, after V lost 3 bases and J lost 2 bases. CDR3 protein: CAWRPGQLTDTQYF. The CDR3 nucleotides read TGTGCCTGGAGGCCGGGACAGCTCACAGATACGCAGTATTTT.

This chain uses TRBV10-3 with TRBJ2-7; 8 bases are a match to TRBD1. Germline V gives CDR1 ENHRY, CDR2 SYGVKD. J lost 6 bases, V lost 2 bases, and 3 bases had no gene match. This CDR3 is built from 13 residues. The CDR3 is CAISEGQGREQYF. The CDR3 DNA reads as TGTGCCATCAGTGAGGGACAGGGTCGCGAGCAGTACTTC.

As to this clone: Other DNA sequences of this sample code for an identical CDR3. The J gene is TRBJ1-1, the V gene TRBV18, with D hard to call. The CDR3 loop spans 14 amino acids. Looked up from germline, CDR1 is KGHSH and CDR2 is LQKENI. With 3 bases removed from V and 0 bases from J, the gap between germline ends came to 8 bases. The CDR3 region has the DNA TGTGCCAGCTCACCTTACGGGATGAACACTGAAGCTTTCTTT. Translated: CASSPYGMNTEAFF.

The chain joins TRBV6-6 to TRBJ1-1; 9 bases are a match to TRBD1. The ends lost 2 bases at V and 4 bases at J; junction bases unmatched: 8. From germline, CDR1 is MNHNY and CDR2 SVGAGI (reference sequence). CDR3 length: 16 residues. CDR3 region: CASSYVGTGRSTEAFF. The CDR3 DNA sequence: TGTGCCAGCAGTTACGTGGGGACAGGGAGGAGCACTGAAGCTTTCTTT.

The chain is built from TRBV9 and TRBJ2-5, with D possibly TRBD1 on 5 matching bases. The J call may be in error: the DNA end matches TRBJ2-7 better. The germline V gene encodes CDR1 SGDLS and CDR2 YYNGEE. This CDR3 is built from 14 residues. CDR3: CASSERQNSYEQYF. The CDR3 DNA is TGTGCCAGCAGCGAACGACAGAACTCCTACGAGCAGTACTTC.

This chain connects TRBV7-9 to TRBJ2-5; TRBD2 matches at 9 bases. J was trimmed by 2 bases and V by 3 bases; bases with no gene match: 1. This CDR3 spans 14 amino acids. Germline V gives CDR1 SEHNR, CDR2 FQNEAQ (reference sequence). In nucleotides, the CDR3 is TGTGCCAGCAGCTTTAGCGGGGGACAAGAGACCCAGTACTTC. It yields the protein CASSFSGGQETQYF.

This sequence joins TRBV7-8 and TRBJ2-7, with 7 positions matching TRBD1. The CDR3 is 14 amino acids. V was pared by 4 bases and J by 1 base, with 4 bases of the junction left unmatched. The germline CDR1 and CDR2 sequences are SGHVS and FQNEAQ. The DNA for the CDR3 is TGTGCCAGCAGCTCTTCACAGGGGTCCTACGAGCAGTACGTC. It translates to CASSSSQGSYEQYV.

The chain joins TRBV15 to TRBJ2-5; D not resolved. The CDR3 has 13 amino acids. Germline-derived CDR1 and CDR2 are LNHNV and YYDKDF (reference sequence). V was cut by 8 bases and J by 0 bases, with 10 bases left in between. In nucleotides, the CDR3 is TGTGCCACCCGGTCAATGTACCAAGAGACCCAGTACTTC. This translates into CATRSMYQETQYF.

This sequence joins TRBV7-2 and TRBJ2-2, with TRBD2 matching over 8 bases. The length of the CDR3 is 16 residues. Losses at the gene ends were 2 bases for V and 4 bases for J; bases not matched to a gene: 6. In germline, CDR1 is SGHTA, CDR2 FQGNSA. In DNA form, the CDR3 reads TGTGCCAGCAGCTTATTTTTAGCGGGGTTCACCGGGGAGCTGTTTTTT. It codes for CASSLFLAGFTGELFF.

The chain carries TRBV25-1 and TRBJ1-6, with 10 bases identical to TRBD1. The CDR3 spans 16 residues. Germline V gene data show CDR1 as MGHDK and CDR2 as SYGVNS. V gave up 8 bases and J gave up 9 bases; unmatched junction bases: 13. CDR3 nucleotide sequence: TGTGCCAGCCCCCCAGACAGGACAGGGGGACCTTCACCCCTCCACTTT. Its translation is CASPPDRTGGPSPLHF.

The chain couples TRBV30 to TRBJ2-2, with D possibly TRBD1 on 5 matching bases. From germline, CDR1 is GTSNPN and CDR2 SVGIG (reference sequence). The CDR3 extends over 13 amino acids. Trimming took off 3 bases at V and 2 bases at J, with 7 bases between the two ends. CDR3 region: CAWRGPNTGELFF. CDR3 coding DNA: TGTGCCTGGAGGGGGCCTAACACCGGGGAGCTGTTTTTT.

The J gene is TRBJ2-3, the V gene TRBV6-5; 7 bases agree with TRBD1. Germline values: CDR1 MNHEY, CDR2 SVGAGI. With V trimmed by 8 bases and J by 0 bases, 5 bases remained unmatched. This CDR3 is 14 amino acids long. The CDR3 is CASGPQGSTDTQYF. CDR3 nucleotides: TGTGCCAGCGGACCACAGGGGAGCACAGATACGCAGTATTTT.

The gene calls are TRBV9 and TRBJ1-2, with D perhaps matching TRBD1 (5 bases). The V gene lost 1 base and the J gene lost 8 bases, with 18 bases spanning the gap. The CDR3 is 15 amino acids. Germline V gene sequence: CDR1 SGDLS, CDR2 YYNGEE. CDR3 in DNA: TGTGCCAGCAGCGTACGGTATCAGGGAATCGAGGGCTACACCTTC. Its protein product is CASSVRYQGIEGYTF.

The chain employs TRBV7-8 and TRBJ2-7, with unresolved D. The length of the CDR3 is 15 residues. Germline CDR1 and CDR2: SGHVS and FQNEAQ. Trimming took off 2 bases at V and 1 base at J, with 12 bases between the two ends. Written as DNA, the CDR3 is TGTGCCAGCAGCTTAACCCCCCCGACATCCTACGAGCAGTACTTC. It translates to CASSLTPPTSYEQYF.

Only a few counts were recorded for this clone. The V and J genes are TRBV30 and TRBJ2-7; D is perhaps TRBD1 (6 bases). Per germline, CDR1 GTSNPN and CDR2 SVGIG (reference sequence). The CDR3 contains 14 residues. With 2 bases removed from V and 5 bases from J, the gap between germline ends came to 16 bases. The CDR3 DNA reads TGTGCCTGGAGTAGGTCAGGGGATATCAACGAGCAGTACTTC. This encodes CAWSRSGDINEQYF.

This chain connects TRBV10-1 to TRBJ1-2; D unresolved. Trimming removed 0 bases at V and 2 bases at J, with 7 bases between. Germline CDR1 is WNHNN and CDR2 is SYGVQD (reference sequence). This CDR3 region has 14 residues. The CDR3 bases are TGCGCCAGCAGTGAGTCCGGGGTCAACTATGGCTACACCTTC. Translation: CASSESGVNYGYTF.

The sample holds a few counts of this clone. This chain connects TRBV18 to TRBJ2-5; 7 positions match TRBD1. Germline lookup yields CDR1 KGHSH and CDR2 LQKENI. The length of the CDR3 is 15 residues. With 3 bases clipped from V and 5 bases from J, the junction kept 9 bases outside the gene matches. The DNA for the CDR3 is TGTGCCAGCTCACCGACAGGGTTTGGGCTGGAGACCCAGTACTTC. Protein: CASSPTGFGLETQYF.

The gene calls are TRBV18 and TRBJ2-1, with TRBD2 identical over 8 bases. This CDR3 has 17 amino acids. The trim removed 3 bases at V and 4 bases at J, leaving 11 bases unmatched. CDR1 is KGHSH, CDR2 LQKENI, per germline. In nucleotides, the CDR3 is TGTGCCAGCTCACCGGAAGAGGGACTAGGAGCGTACAATGAGCAGTTCTTC. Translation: CASSPEEGLGAYNEQFF.